One and the same sample provided the 9 T cell receptor beta chains below, sequenced in a study of T cells in Graves' hyperthyroidism and ophthalmopathy. The CDR3 regions of TCR beta were amplified from RNA transcripts. The study used the HTBI primer set for a first-round RT-PCR of the TCR CDR3. In TCRdb, the multiplex PCR reads were re-called with MiXCR into one record per CDR3 protein. The sample lists around 600,000 distinct CDR3 sequences, around 13% seen once, with around 13% in the top ten. The sample was blood. Every receptor here comes from a woman aged 50 to 65 with Graves' ophthalmopathy.

The table lists this clonotype with many counts. The chain is built from TRBV28 and TRBJ2-3; 10 nucleotides match TRBD2. CDR1 is MDHEN, CDR2 SYDVKM, per germline. CDR3 size: 15 residues. V was pared by 5 bases and J by 2 bases, with 4 bases of the junction left unmatched. This chain's CDR3 is CASSGGLADTDTQYF. The DNA of the CDR3 is TGTGCCAGCAGTGGAGGACTAGCGGACACAGATACGCAGTATTTT.

The chain links TRBV2 to TRBJ1-4; possible D gene TRBD1, 5 bases. The CDR3 has 16 residues. The germline CDR1 and CDR2 sequences are SNHLY and FYNNEI. Trimming took 7 bases from V and 4 from J, leaving 19 bases between them. The CDR3 spells CASTLLPRAGNEKLFF. CDR3 in DNA: TGTGCCAGCACCCTACTACCCAGGGCCGGTAATGAAAAACTGTTTTTT. Using reference TRBV2 and TRBJ1-4 for the parts outside the CDR3, the full variable domain is EPEVTQTPSHQVTQMGQEVILRCVPISNHLYFYWYRQILGQKVEFLVSFYNNEISEKSEIFDDQFSVERPDGSNFTLKIRSTKLEDSAMYFCASTLLPRAGNEKLFFGSGTQLSVL.

This clonotype was recorded at least ten times. The V call is TRBV6-1, the J call TRBJ2-2; D uncertain. CDR1 and CDR2 from the germline V gene are MNHNS and SASEGT. This CDR3 has 15 amino acids. V was trimmed by 5 bases and J by 0 bases, leaving 10 bases between them. The CDR3 sequence is CASSYRISNTGELFF. In DNA form, the CDR3 reads TGTGCCAGCAGTTACCGGATTTCGAACACCGGGGAGCTGTTTTTT.

This clonotype was recorded at least ten times. This chain connects TRBV11-1 to TRBJ2-3, with 10 bases fitting TRBD2. Germline CDR1 reads SGHAT; CDR2 reads FQDESV (reference sequence). This CDR3 region has 16 residues. Trimming removed 6 bases from V and 4 bases from J; junction bases left unmatched: 10. CDR3 sequence: CASRSPSGSHSDTQYF. The CDR3 DNA reads as TGTGCCAGCAGATCTCCTAGCGGGAGTCACTCAGATACGCAGTATTTT.

This sequence joins TRBV7-2 and TRBJ2-7; D possibly uses TRBD1 or TRBD2 (6 bases each). V lost 5 bases and J 6 bases, leaving 26 bases between the germline ends. CDR1 and CDR2 (germline): SGHTA, FQGNSA. The CDR3 covers 17 residues. The CDR3 is CASSPKPGAGNPREQYF. The CDR3 nucleotides are TGTGCCAGCAGCCCAAAGCCGGGGGCGGGAAACCCCCGCGAGCAGTACTTC.

This chain joins TRBV7-9 and TRBJ2-1; 7 bases are shared with TRBD2. The CDR3 sequence is 15 residues long. J gave up 0 bases and V 6 bases, and 5 bases lay outside the gene matches. Germline values: CDR1 SEHNR, CDR2 FQNEAQ (reference sequence). The CDR3 region is CASRSGTTSYNEQFF. The CDR3 nucleotides read TGTGCCAGCAGGTCCGGGACTACCTCCTACAATGAGCAGTTCTTC.

Points on this clonotype: This may arise from a read error, as a much more abundant clone is one base away. A read error is likely, as this CDR3 ends without the conserved phenylalanine or tryptophan. The chain's CDR3 is CASSSLDGSSYEQYI. The CDR3 nucleotides read TGTGCCAGCAGTTCCCTTGACGGGAGTTCCTACGAGCAGTACATC. The chain couples TRBV27 to TRBJ2-7; D might be TRBD2 (6 bases). Trimming cost V 4 bases and J 1 base, with 14 bases left between them. The CDR3 spans 15 residues. Germline V CDR1 and CDR2: MNHEY, SMNVEV (reference sequence).

The chain combines TRBV18 with TRBJ1-1; TRBD1 matches 8 bases. The CDR3 is made up of 15 amino acids. CDR1 and CDR2 (germline): KGHSH, LQKENI. V was clipped by 3 bases and J by 1 base; unmatched bases: 4. The DNA for the CDR3 is TGTGCCAGCTCACCCCTCCAGGGGGCGAACACTGAAGCTTTCTTT. Translation: CASSPLQGANTEAFF.

A single count supports this clonotype. This sequence joins TRBV19 and TRBJ2-5; TRBD1 matches 9 bases. The CDR3 is made up of 15 amino acids. Losses at the gene ends were 3 bases for V and 2 bases for J; bases not matched to a gene: 4. CDR1 is LNHDA and CDR2 is SQIVND in the germline V gene (reference sequence). CDR3 residues: CASSMGQGRQETQYF. CDR3 nucleotide sequence: TGTGCCAGTAGTATGGGACAGGGACGTCAAGAGACCCAGTACTTC.